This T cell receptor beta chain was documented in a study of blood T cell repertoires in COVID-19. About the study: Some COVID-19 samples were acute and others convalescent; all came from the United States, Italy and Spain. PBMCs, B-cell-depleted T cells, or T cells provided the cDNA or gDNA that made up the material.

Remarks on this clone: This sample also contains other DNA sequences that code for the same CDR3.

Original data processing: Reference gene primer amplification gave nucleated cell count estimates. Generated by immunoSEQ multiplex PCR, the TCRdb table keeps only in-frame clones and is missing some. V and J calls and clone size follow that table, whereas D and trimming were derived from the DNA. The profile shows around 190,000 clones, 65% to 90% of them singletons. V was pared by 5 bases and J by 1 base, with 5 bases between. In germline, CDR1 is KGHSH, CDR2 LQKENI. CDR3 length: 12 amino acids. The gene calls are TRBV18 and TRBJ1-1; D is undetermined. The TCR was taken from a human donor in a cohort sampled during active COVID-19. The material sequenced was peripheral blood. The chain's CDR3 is CASSTGNTEAFF. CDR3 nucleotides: TGTGCCAGCTCAACCGGGAACACTGAAGCTTTCTTT.